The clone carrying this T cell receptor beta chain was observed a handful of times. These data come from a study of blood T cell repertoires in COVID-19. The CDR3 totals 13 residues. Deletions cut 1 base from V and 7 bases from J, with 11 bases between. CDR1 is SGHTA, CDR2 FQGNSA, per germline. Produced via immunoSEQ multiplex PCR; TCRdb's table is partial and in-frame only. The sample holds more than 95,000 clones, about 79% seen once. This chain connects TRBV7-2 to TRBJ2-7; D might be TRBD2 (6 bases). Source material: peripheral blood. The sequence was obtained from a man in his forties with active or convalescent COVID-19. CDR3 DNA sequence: TGTGCCAGCAGCTTAGGCGTGGGGGGAGAGCAGTACTTC. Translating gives CASSLGVGGEQYF.